This T cell receptor (beta chain) was sequenced in a study of blood T cell repertoires in COVID-19. Study-level background: Some COVID-19 samples were acute and others convalescent; all came from the United States, Italy and Spain.

In the original analysis: Reference gene primers were amplified, and this amplification served to estimate nucleated cell counts. This table comes from immunoSEQ multiplex PCR, and its TCRdb copy is limited to in-frame clones, with some not included. The DNA was the basis for D and trimming; V, J and clone size are from that table. The sample lists about 280,000 clones; 80% to 90% were seen once. The junction had 5 bases not matched to a gene; V was cut back by 5 bases and J by 0 bases. CDR1 SGHTA and CDR2 FQGTGA come from the germline V gene. The CDR3 contains 16 residues. The sequence derives from a woman aged 30 to 39 with active or convalescent COVID-19. The sequencing sample was made of peripheral blood. This chain uses TRBV7-3 with TRBJ2-1, with 9 bases aligning to TRBD2. CDR3 nucleotides: TGTGCCAGCAGCCCGCTAGCGGGGAGCTCCTACAATGAGCAGTTCTTC. It yields the protein CASSPLAGSSYNEQFF.